This T cell receptor (beta chain) is drawn from a study (dated by TCRdb to about 2015). In the study overall: The study set out to test whether tumor-infiltrating Tregs in breast cancer get recruited from blood Tregs or are instead converted in situ from other CD4+ T cell subsets.

General study outcomes and caveats: The TCR alpha and beta sequences of tumor-infiltrating Tregs showed the greatest overlap with tumor naive CD4+ T cells, followed by blood naive CD4+ T cells. Tumor memory CD4+ T cell TCR gene usage was found to cluster with blood and lymph node memory CD4+ cells and with lymph node naive CD4+ cells. Validation in the larger cohort was restricted to a single TCR beta V-J rearrangement rather than whole repertoires.

Naive CD4+ T cells were purified with the Miltenyi Naive CD4+ T Cell Isolation kit, with Tregs depleted using CD25 microbeads. Tregs, naive and memory CD4+ T cells from tumor, blood and ipsilateral draining lymph nodes of a handful of breast cancer patients underwent full-length TCR alpha and beta sequencing. Tumor tissue and lymph nodes obtained from ipsilateral axillary dissection were perfused with PBS, minced and then digested with collagenase I and hyaluronidase. Mononuclear cells from lymph nodes or roughly 54 ml of peripheral blood were isolated by Ficoll density gradient centrifugation. A purity exceeding 90% was confirmed by FACS for the sorted cell populations. Concerning this clonotype itself: Its specific antigen is unknown. This may arise from a read error, as a much more abundant clone is one base away.

Measured from the cysteine to the phenylalanine, the CDR3 is 17 residues long. The only DNA kept is the CDR3, 51 bases in frame from the first base. CDR1 SGHTA and CDR2 FQGTGA were looked up in the germline V gene. Full-length TCR variable regions were amplified by 5' RACE PCR with constant-region reverse primers, followed by semi-nested PCR with Nested Universal Primer A. Using the ReliaPrep RNA Cell Miniprep System, total RNA was extracted, and the SMARTer RACE 5'/3' Kit was then used to reverse transcribe the RNA into 5'RACE-ready cDNA. An Illumina MiSeq was used to sequence the full-length TCR alpha and beta libraries, which had been barcoded with multiplex adaptors. As for how the authors treated the data: For each of nine subset-tissue groups, sequencing data from the five patients were pooled, and the groups were then compared using unsupervised clustering of TCR gene usage. The Morisita-Horn index was used to calculate repertoire similarity, with shared sequences weighted according to their contribution to each repertoire. TCRdb handled the public reads itself, with Q25 trimming in fastp and clone calling in MiXCR, and kept productive beta chains. CDR3 protein duplicates are merged, each entry listing the most common genes and DNA. TCRdb assigned the V and J calls; the authors' analysis was not used. For this sample there are tens of thousands of distinct CDR3 sequences; under 30% appear just once. The ten biggest clones cover less than 4% of the sample.

This TCR came from a female donor with breast cancer. The rearrangement joined TRBV7-3 to TRBJ1-4; no confident D gene assignment can be made. Material: naive CD4+ T cells sorted from a lymph node. Per the publication, the cell subset or site label means: naive CD4+ T cells, CD4+CD45RA+CD25-. The DNA reads as follows: TGTGCCAGCAGCTTAATACTACAGAGGGCGGCTAAGGAAAAACTGTTTTTT. It encodes CASSLILQRAAKEKLFF.